One and the same sample provided the 27 T cell receptor beta chains below, sequenced in a study of regulatory T cells in long-lasting Graves disease (dated by TCRdb to 2020 to 2023). Preparation of the library involved multiplex PCR. Instrument on record: Illumina HiSeq 4000. CDR3 regions were amplified by Arm-PCR with iRepertoire HTBI primers to construct TCR beta libraries. Clones were called with MiXCR by TCRdb after fastp trimmed the public reads at Q25, and only in-frame beta chains were retained. A single entry per CDR3 protein holds the most common genes and DNA from its merged rows. In this sample the table shows 560,000 or so distinct CDR3 sequences, about 16% of which occur a single time. More than 10% of the sample belongs to the ten largest clones. What the time point label conveys for this sample: newly diagnosed GD, antithyroid drugs for less than 3 months. For both TCR sequencing and RNA sequencing, RNA was extracted from PBMCs in TRIzol.

The data also belong to a second study, concerning T cells in Graves' hyperthyroidism and ophthalmopathy.

Sequencing used peripheral blood mononuclear cells (PBMCs), obtained at new diagnosis, from a patient treated with antithyroid drugs. These receptors were taken from a man aged 18 to 29 with Graves disease. Donor details come from another sample of the same person, matched by shared clones.

This clonotype was found a few times. The chain couples TRBV28 to TRBJ1-4; TRBD1 agrees at 8 bases. This CDR3 region has 16 residues. Germline V gene sequence: CDR1 MDHEN, CDR2 SYDVKM. After removal of 4 bases from V and 7 bases from J, the junction contained 11 bases not matched to a gene. Here the CDR3 DNA reads TGTGCCAGCAGTTCCCCCCAGGGGGCGCTTGGTGAAAAACTGTTTTTT. Protein: CASSSPQGALGEKLFF. Complete variable domain (other parts from reference TRBV28 and TRBJ1-4): DVKVTQSSRYLVKRTGEKVFLECVQDMDHENMFWYRQDPGLGLRLIYFSYDVKMKEKGDIPEGYSVSREKKERFSLILESASTNQTSMYLCASSSPQGALGEKLFFGSGTQLSVL.

The rearrangement uses TRBV20-1 and TRBJ1-5; 10 positions agree with TRBD1. CDR3 size: 16 residues. CDR1 and CDR2 from the germline V gene are DFQATT and SNEGSKA (reference sequence). V lost 5 bases, J lost 0 bases, and 7 bases stayed unmatched. This CDR3 is CSAARDRGYSNQPQHF. The CDR3 bases are TGCAGTGCTGCCCGGGACAGGGGTTATAGCAATCAGCCCCAGCATTTT.

The sample holds many counts of this clonotype. V and J are TRBV7-3 and TRBJ2-1, with 9 nucleotides matching TRBD2. Trimming took 1 base from V and 4 from J; bases not matched to a gene: 2. CDR1 is SGHTA, CDR2 FQGTGA, per germline. The CDR3 loop spans 15 amino acids. In DNA, the CDR3 is TGTGCCAGCAGCTTAATGGCGGGAGGGTACAATGAGCAGTTCTTC. Amino acid sequence: CASSLMAGGYNEQFF.

The CDR3 nucleotides are TGTGCCAGCAGGGGGGACAGGGGAGGATCGAGCACTGAAGCTTTCTTT. It yields the protein CASRGDRGGSSTEAFF. The chain couples TRBV6-2 or TRBV6-3 to TRBJ1-1; 10 bases line up with TRBD1. CDR3 size: 16 residues. The junction had 11 bases not matched to a gene; V was cut back by 6 bases and J by 4 bases. CDR1 is MNHEY and CDR2 is SVGEGT in the germline V gene.

As concerns this clonotype: This sequence may be a read error, since a much larger clone differs from it by one base. The V call is TRBV9, the J call TRBJ2-1; 11 bases map to TRBD2. Germline values: CDR1 SGDLS, CDR2 YYNGEE. The CDR3 is 15 residues long. Losses at the gene ends were 4 bases for V and 10 bases for J; bases not matched to a gene: 10. CDR3 nucleotides: TGTGCCAGCAGCTTTAGCGGGAGGGGACCCTACGAGCAGTTCTTC. Translation gives CASSFSGRGPYEQFF.

This clonotype was seen ten or more times. For the CDR3, the DNA is TGTGCCAGCAGCCAAGATGGAGCGACAGAGACCCAGTACTTC. Protein: CASSQDGATETQYF. The chain couples TRBV3-1 to TRBJ2-5; D unclear. The CDR3 is 14 amino acids. V was pared by 0 bases and J by 4 bases, with 9 bases between. From germline, CDR1 is LGHDT and CDR2 YNNKEL (reference sequence).

The sample holds many counts of this clonotype. This chain connects TRBV12-3 or TRBV12-4 to TRBJ2-3; 8 bases match TRBD2. The CDR3 is made up of 15 amino acids. V dropped 6 bases and J dropped 2; count of bases not matched to a gene: 7. Written as DNA, the CDR3 is TGTGCCAGCAGCATAGCGGGAACACCCACAGATACGCAGTATTTT. Its protein is CASSIAGTPTDTQYF.

The table lists this clonotype with many counts. The V call is TRBV5-1, the J call TRBJ2-3; a weak D match, TRBD2 (6 bases). Trimming cost V 9 bases and J 2 bases, with 16 bases left between them. The V gene's germline CDR1 is SGHRS and CDR2 YFSETQ. This CDR3 has 14 amino acids. The CDR3 nucleotides are TGCGCCACAGCGAAGGAGCGGGTCACAGATACGCAGTATTTT. This codes for CATAKERVTDTQYF.

This clonotype was seen more than once but under ten times. The J gene is TRBJ2-7, the V gene TRBV27; 8 bases line up with TRBD1. Germline-derived CDR1 and CDR2 are MNHEY and SMNVEV (reference sequence). V shed 5 bases and J 1 base; nucleotides not matched to a gene: 7. CDR3 length: 15 residues. This CDR3 reads CASSLHGQGSYEQYF. The CDR3 region has the DNA TGTGCCAGCAGTCTTCATGGACAGGGATCCTACGAGCAGTACTTC.

This clonotype has just a few counts. The chain is built from TRBV11-1 and TRBJ1-1; D remains unclear. The V end was cut by 1 base, the J end by 7 bases, with 10 bases between. The V gene's germline CDR1 is SGHAT and CDR2 FQDESV (reference sequence). The CDR3 has 13 amino acids. CDR3 in amino acids: CASSLGRFGEAFF. DNA of the CDR3: TGTGCCAGCAGCTTAGGTAGGTTCGGTGAAGCTTTCTTT.

This clonotype was counted a few times. This sequence joins TRBV27 and TRBJ2-7; perhaps D is TRBD1 or TRBD2 (6 bases each). V was cut by 2 bases and J by 3 bases, with 11 bases left in between. The CDR3 runs to 14 residues. Germline V gene sequence: CDR1 MNHEY, CDR2 SMNVEV (reference sequence). The CDR3 here is CASSLAGEDYEQYF. CDR3 nucleotides: TGTGCCAGCAGTTTAGCAGGGGAGGACTACGAGCAGTACTTC.

The gene calls are TRBV5-5 and TRBJ2-2, with D possibly being TRBD2 (5 bases). This CDR3 comprises 16 residues. V lost 0 bases, J lost 0 bases, and 9 bases lay in between. Germline lookup yields CDR1 SGHKS and CDR2 YYEKEE (reference sequence). The CDR3 protein is CASSLAGGPNTGELFF. The CDR3 DNA reads as TGTGCCAGCAGCTTGGCCGGAGGCCCGAACACCGGGGAGCTGTTTTTT.

The chain uses TRBV6-1 and TRBJ2-7; 9 positions match TRBD1. Trimming cost V 5 bases and J 5 bases; bases outside gene matches: 10. The germline V gene encodes CDR1 MNHNS and CDR2 SASEGT. The CDR3 spans 15 residues. The CDR3 loop reads CASSHDPGQGHEQYF. DNA for the CDR3: TGTGCCAGCAGTCACGATCCGGGACAGGGTCACGAGCAGTACTTC.

This clonotype was seen many times. The chain carries TRBV5-1 and TRBJ2-1; TRBD2 aligns across 11 bases. CDR3 size: 16 residues. The trim removed 4 bases at V and 2 bases at J, leaving 5 bases unmatched. CDR1 is SGHRS and CDR2 is YFSETQ in the germline V gene. The CDR3 loop reads CASSVTLAGAYNEQFF. The CDR3 nucleotides are TGCGCCAGCAGCGTTACACTAGCGGGGGCCTACAATGAGCAGTTCTTC.

This clonotype occurred many times. The chain couples TRBV6-1 to TRBJ2-1; 8 bases fit TRBD2. V lost 4 bases and J lost 8; bases outside the gene matches: 10. Looked up from germline, CDR1 is MNHNS and CDR2 is SASEGT. The CDR3 is 15 residues long. The CDR3 region is CASSVLAEGLDEQFF. CDR3 bases: TGTGCCAGCAGTGTACTAGCGGAGGGGCTCGATGAGCAGTTCTTC.

This clonotype has a count of ten or more. This chain connects TRBV30 to TRBJ2-5, with 7 bases aligning to TRBD2. This CDR3 comprises 12 residues. Germline CDR1 is GTSNPN and CDR2 is SVGIG (reference sequence). The J segment lost 4 bases and the V segment lost 7 bases, leaving 6 bases of the junction unmatched. DNA of the CDR3: TGTGCCTCGGCCTCGGGAGGAGAGACCCAGTACTTC. This encodes CASASGGETQYF.

The V call is TRBV6-2 or TRBV6-3, the J call TRBJ2-1; D may be TRBD1 (6 bases). The CDR3 spans 15 residues. CDR1 is MNHEY and CDR2 is SVGEGT in the germline V gene. Trimming stripped 6 bases from V and 3 bases from J, with 15 bases between. The CDR3 protein is CASSITGQYYNEQFF. As DNA, the CDR3 is TGTGCCAGCAGCATAACCGGACAGTACTACAATGAGCAGTTCTTC.

This sequence joins TRBV20-1 and TRBJ1-2; unclear D gene. This CDR3 region has 11 residues. Between the trimmed V and J ends, which lost 3 bases and 4 bases, there was a span of 6 bases. The germline CDR1 and CDR2 sequences are DFQATT and SNEGSKA (reference sequence). In DNA form, the CDR3 reads TGCAGTGCTAGCGCAGGCTATGGCTACACCTTC. It is translated as CSASAGYGYTF.

This clonotype has a count of ten or more. The chain employs TRBV3-1 and TRBJ2-7; TRBD1 might be the D (6 bases). Germline-derived CDR1 and CDR2 are LGHDT and YNNKEL (reference sequence). This CDR3 has 14 residues. V dropped 0 bases and J dropped 5 bases, with 11 bases sitting between them. The CDR3 DNA reads as TGTGCCAGCAGCCAAGAAGGCCCAGGGGACGAGCAGTACTTC. Translation gives CASSQEGPGDEQYF.

This clonotype was observed many times. The V and J genes are TRBV11-2 and TRBJ1-3; D unresolved. This CDR3 comprises 14 residues. Between the trimmed V and J ends, which lost 3 bases and 0 bases, there was a span of 6 bases. Germline CDR1 is SGHAT and CDR2 is FQNNGV. The CDR3 protein is CASSLEASGNTIYF. In nucleotides, the CDR3 is TGTGCCAGCAGCTTGGAAGCCTCTGGAAACACCATATATTTT.

The chain carries TRBV2 and TRBJ2-1; a weak D match, TRBD2 (6 bases). The CDR3 sequence is 14 residues long. Germline CDR1 and CDR2: SNHLY and FYNNEI. Trimming cost V 6 bases and J 5 bases, with 14 bases left between them. As DNA, the CDR3 is TGTGCCAGCAGGACGGCCGCGGGGAACAATGAGCAGTTCTTC. Its translation is CASRTAAGNNEQFF.

This clonotype was seen ten or more times. The CDR3 DNA sequence: TGTGCCAGTAGATCTGACTGGAGCACTGAAGCTTTCTTT. This codes for CASRSDWSTEAFF. This chain connects TRBV28 to TRBJ1-1; no definite D call. Trimming pared 9 bases from V and 4 bases from J, leaving 15 bases between. From germline, CDR1 is MDHEN and CDR2 SYDVKM. The CDR3 spans 13 residues.

This clonotype was counted at least ten times. V gene TRBV19 combines with J gene TRBJ2-1; no clear D gene. Per germline, CDR1 LNHDA and CDR2 SQIVND (reference sequence). This CDR3 spans 15 amino acids. V gave up 1 base and J gave up 3 bases, with 10 bases separating them. The CDR3 loop is CASSIAGPGYNEQFF. The CDR3 coding sequence is TGTGCCAGTAGTATAGCCGGACCAGGCTACAATGAGCAGTTCTTC.

The table lists this clonotype with a few counts. Here the CDR3 DNA reads TGTGCCTGGAGTGTACCAGATTTCGGCAACACTGAAGCTTTCTTT. Translation: CAWSVPDFGNTEAFF. V usage is TRBV30 and J usage is TRBJ1-1; D not certain. The V end was cut by 0 bases, the J end by 2 bases, with 13 bases between. The V gene's germline CDR1 is GTSNPN and CDR2 SVGIG (reference sequence). CDR3 length: 15 amino acids.

This clonotype was observed at least ten times. V is TRBV7-2 and J is TRBJ2-7; D unclear. The CDR3 is 13 amino acids. In germline, CDR1 is SGHTA, CDR2 FQGNSA. With 3 bases removed from V and 1 base from J, the gap between germline ends came to 7 bases. CDR3 protein: CASSFGWSYEQYF. Here the CDR3 DNA reads TGTGCCAGCAGCTTTGGGTGGTCCTACGAGCAGTACTTC.

The rearrangement links TRBV7-9 to TRBJ1-1; D uncertain. V shed 2 bases and J shed 4 bases, with 8 bases lying between them. This CDR3 has 13 amino acids. CDR1 SEHNR and CDR2 FQNEAQ come from the germline V gene (reference sequence). The DNA of the CDR3 is TGTGCCAGCAGCTTATTTTTTAGCACTGAAGCTTTCTTT. Translation: CASSLFFSTEAFF.

The CDR3 region is CASSLRSQSTNEKLFF. The CDR3 DNA reads TGTGCCAGCAGCTTACGGTCTCAGTCAACTAATGAAAAACTGTTTTTT. V gene TRBV7-9 combines with J gene TRBJ1-4; no firm D call. Per the germline V gene, CDR1 is SEHNR and CDR2 is FQNEAQ (reference sequence). The CDR3 length is 16 residues. Trimming shortened V by 2 bases and J by 0 bases, and 10 bases separated the two germline ends. Looking up the rest from reference TRBV7-9 and TRBJ1-4 gives the full variable domain: DTGVSQNPRHKITKRGQNVTFRCDPISEHNRLYWYRQTLGQGPEFLTYFQNEAQLEKSRLLSDRFSAERPKGSFSTLEIQRTEQGDSAMYLCASSLRSQSTNEKLFFGSGTQLSVL.